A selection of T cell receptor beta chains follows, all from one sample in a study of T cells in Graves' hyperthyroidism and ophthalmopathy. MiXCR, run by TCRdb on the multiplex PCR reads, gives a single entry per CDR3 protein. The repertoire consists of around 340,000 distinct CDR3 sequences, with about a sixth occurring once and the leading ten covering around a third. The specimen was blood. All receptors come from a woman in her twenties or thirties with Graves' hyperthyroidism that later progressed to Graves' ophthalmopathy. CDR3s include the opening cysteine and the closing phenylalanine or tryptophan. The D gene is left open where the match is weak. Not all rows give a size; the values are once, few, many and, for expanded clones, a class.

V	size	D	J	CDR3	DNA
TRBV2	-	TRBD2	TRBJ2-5	CASSEAGPLAVQETQYF	TGTGCCAGCAGTGAAGCGGGCCCACTAGCGGTACAAGAGACCCAGTACTTC
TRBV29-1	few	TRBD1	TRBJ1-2	CSVLTGDSWGGYTF	TGCAGCGTGTTAACAGGGGATTCCTGGGGGGGCTACACCTTC
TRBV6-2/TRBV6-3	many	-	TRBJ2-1	CASRKHLGEQFF	TGTGCCAGCAGAAAACATCTTGGTGAGCAGTTCTTC
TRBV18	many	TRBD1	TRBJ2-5	CASSLRQGAETQYF	TGTGCCAGCTCACTTCGACAGGGGGCGGAGACCCAGTACTTC
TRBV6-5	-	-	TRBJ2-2	CASSYSNSAANTGELLF	TGTGCCAGCAGTTACTCGAATTCTGCGGCGAACACCGGGGAGCTGCTTTTT
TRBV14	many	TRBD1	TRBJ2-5	CASSFRTGLQETQYF	TGTGCCAGCAGCTTCCGGACAGGCCTCCAAGAGACCCAGTACTTC
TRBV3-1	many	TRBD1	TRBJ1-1	CASSDGQGAVAFF	TGTGCCAGCAGCGACGGACAGGGGGCCGTAGCTTTCTTT
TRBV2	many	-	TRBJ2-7	CASSEEAGTYEQYF	TGTGCCAGCAGTGAAGAGGCAGGTACCTACGAGCAGTACTTC
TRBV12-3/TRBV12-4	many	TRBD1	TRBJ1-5	CASSRGQGGYQREVNQPQHF	TGTGCCAGCAGCCGCGGACAGGGTGGATACCAAAGGGAAGTTAATCAGCCCCAGCATTTT
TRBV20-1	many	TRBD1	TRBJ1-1	CSAGQGMNTEAFF	TGCAGTGCTGGACAGGGGATGAACACTGAAGCTTTCTTT
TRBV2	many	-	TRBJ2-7	CASIHGGTERSTYEQYF	TGTGCCAGCATTCACGGGGGGACAGAACGCTCTACCTACGAGCAGTACTTC
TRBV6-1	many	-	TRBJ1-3	CASAGGSSGNTIYF	TGTGCCAGCGCGGGTGGCAGCTCTGGAAACACCATATATTTT
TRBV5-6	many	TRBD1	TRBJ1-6	CASSSTGTGGSPLHF	TGTGCCAGCAGCTCGACCGGGACAGGAGGATCACCCCTCCACTTT
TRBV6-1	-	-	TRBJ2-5	CASKRSRLETQYF	TGTGCCAGCAAGAGGAGCCGGCTGGAGACCCAGTACTTC
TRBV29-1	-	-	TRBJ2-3	CSVEGDTQYF	TGCAGCGTTGAAGGAGATACGCAGTATTTT
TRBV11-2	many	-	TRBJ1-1	CASTKGLGTEAFF	TGTGCCAGCACCAAAGGCCTGGGCACTGAAGCTTTCTTT
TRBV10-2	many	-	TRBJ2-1	CASRTSGPGGEQFF	TGCGCCAGCAGAACCTCAGGGCCCGGCGGGGAGCAGTTCTTC
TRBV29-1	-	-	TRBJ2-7	CSVATQGGEQYF	TGCAGCGTTGCCACCCAGGGTGGTGAGCAGTACTTC
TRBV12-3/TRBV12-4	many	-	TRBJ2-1	CASSLGRVNEQFF	TGTGCCAGCAGCTTAGGCAGGGTTAATGAGCAGTTCTTC
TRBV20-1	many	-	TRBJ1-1	CSANDYFVNTEAFF	TGCAGTGCCAATGATTATTTCGTGAACACTGAAGCTTTCTTT
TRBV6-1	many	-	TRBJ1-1	CASSEIAGKGDTEAFF	TGTGCCAGCAGTGAAATAGCAGGGAAGGGTGACACTGAAGCTTTCTTT
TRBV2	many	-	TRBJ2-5	CASSDGRGRETQYF	TGTGCCAGCAGTGATGGTAGGGGTCGAGAGACCCAGTACTTC
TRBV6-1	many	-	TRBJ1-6	CASSEYPSGRSYNSPLHF	TGTGCCAGCAGTGAATATCCGTCCGGAAGGTCTTATAATTCACCCCTCCACTTT
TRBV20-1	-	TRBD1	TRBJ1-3	CSAKNDRVPSGNTIYF	TGCAGTGCTAAAAATGACAGGGTCCCCTCTGGAAACACCATATATTTT
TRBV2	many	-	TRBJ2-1	CASSVFGPRDEQFF	TGTGCCAGCAGTGTGTTCGGGCCTAGGGATGAGCAGTTCTTC
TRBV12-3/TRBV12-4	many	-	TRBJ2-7	CASSPEGGHEQYF	TGTGCCAGCAGCCCCGAGGGGGGGCACGAGCAGTACTTC
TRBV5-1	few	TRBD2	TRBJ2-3	CTSSEKQGLAGEFSDTQYF	TGCACCAGCAGCGAGAAACAGGGACTAGCGGGAGAATTTTCAGATACGCAGTATTTT
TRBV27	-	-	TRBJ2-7	CASSVGVSCEQYF	TGTGCCAGCAGTGTCGGGGTTTCCTGCGAGCAGTACTTC